The 15 T cell receptor beta chains below were found in one sample sequenced in a study of radiotherapy plus CTLA-4 blockade in lung cancer (dated by TCRdb to 2016 to 2019). The library relied on the immunoSEQ multiplex PCR assay. In its TCRdb copy, this immuneACCESS table keeps in-frame sequences only and misses some clones. Where compared with another copy, unresolved V genes explain less than half of these, and the others have no known cause. The sample yields some 100,000 clones; 65% to 85% were counted once. Of the sample, about 5.2% falls within the top ten clones. The sample in question was peripheral blood, obtained from a patient treated with radiotherapy plus ipilimumab. These receptors all stem from a human donor with non-small cell lung cancer who had a partial response to radiotherapy plus ipilimumab.

The chain links TRBV13 to TRBJ1-1; the D gene is possibly TRBD1 (6 bases). Germline V gene lookup returns CDR1 PRHDT and CDR2 FYEKMQ (reference sequence). Between the trimmed V and J ends, which lost 7 bases and 2 bases, there was a span of 17 bases. The CDR3 has 15 residues. The DNA for the CDR3 is TGTGCCAGCACCCTTGGGGGGGCTCTTAACACTGAAGCTTTCTTT. This encodes CASTLGGALNTEAFF.

The rearrangement joins TRBV11-2 to TRBJ2-1; tentative D call: TRBD2 (5 bases). The CDR3 runs to 15 residues. Trimming stripped 3 bases from V and 0 bases from J, with 9 bases between. Germline loops: CDR1 SGHAT, CDR2 FQNNGV. The chain's CDR3 is CASSFSRDSYNEQFF. The CDR3 coding sequence is TGTGCCAGCAGCTTTTCCCGGGACTCCTACAATGAGCAGTTCTTC.

CDR3 amino acids: CASGNPGAGTEAFF. The CDR3 DNA reads TGTGCTAGTGGTAATCCAGGGGCGGGCACTGAAGCTTTCTTT. This sequence joins TRBV12-5 and TRBJ1-1; TRBD1 might be the D (6 bases). The CDR3 consists of 14 residues. V lost 5 bases to trimming and J lost 4 bases, with 14 bases between them. Germline V gives CDR1 LGHNT, CDR2 FRNRAP. Full variable domain (missing parts from reference TRBV12-5 and TRBJ1-1): DARVTQTPRHKVTEMGQEVTMRCQPILGHNTVFWYRQTMMQGLELLAYFRNRAPLDDSGMPKDRFSAEMPDATLATLKIQPSEPRDSAVYFCASGNPGAGTEAFFGQGTRLTVV.

The chain recombines TRBV19 with TRBJ1-1; unclear D gene. V lost 4 bases and J lost 0, with 15 bases in between. Germline values: CDR1 LNHDA, CDR2 SQIVND (reference sequence). The CDR3 sequence is 16 residues long. The DNA of the CDR3 is TGTGCCAGTAGTACATACCCTCGAGCGATGAACACTGAAGCTTTCTTT. Encoded protein: CASSTYPRAMNTEAFF.

V and J are TRBV30 and TRBJ1-1, with a weak D call TRBD1 (5 bases). Deletions cut 4 bases from V and 0 bases from J, with 9 bases between. The germline V gene encodes CDR1 GTSNPN and CDR2 SVGIG (reference sequence). The CDR3 consists of 13 residues. In nucleotides, the CDR3 is TGTGCCTGGACGGGACTACTGAACACTGAAGCTTTCTTT. Residues: CAWTGLLNTEAFF.

The CDR3 sequence is CASSYSLAGLTGELFF. CDR3 sequence (DNA): TGTGCCAGCAGTTACTCGCTTGCAGGTTTGACCGGGGAGCTGTTTTTT. The rearrangement links TRBV6-5 to TRBJ2-2, with D unresolved. The germline V gene encodes CDR1 MNHEY and CDR2 SVGAGI. The CDR3 has 16 residues. V lost 0 bases and J 5 bases, leaving 13 bases between the germline ends.

This clone came up once. The CDR3 nucleotides are TGTGCCAGCCAAGAGAACTATGGCTACACCTTC. Translation gives CASQENYGYTF. This chain uses TRBV2 with TRBJ1-2; no reliable D call. CDR1 is SNHLY, CDR2 FYNNEI, per germline. V was clipped by 8 bases and J by 2 bases, with 6 bases between them. The CDR3 length is 11 residues.

The count of this clone is one. This chain connects TRBV2 to TRBJ2-3, with 12 bases lining up with TRBD2. The CDR3 extends over 15 amino acids. Germline V CDR1 and CDR2: SNHLY, FYNNEI. J lost 7 bases, V lost 1 base, and 3 bases had no gene match. The CDR3 is CASSEETSGRNTQYF. In DNA form, the CDR3 reads TGTGCCAGCAGTGAAGAAACTAGCGGGAGGAATACGCAGTATTTT.

This clone was recorded only once. This sequence joins TRBV27 and TRBJ2-1; 10 bases fit TRBD2. CDR3 length: 16 residues. The ends lost 4 bases at V and 4 bases at J; junction bases unmatched: 7. Germline V gene sequence: CDR1 MNHEY, CDR2 SMNVEV (reference sequence). The CDR3 sequence: CASSSRTSGVYNEQFF. The DNA of the CDR3 is TGTGCCAGCAGTTCCAGGACTAGCGGAGTGTACAATGAGCAGTTCTTC.

The chain combines TRBV7-3 with TRBJ1-1; D ambiguous. The ends were cut back, 5 bases at V and 1 base at J, with 11 bases in the middle. CDR1 and CDR2 from the germline V gene are SGHTA and FQGTGA. The CDR3 is made up of 14 amino acids. CDR3 sequence: CASSPNRQNTEAFF. DNA of the CDR3: TGTGCCAGCAGCCCCAACCGACAGAACACTGAAGCTTTCTTT.

This chain joins TRBV7-9 and TRBJ2-5; D gene uncertain. V dropped 5 bases and J dropped 5 bases, with 6 bases sitting between them. The germline V gene has CDR1 SEHNR and CDR2 FQNEAQ (reference sequence). The CDR3 contains 11 residues. The CDR3 DNA reads TGTGCCAGCAGCCCCATCGAGACCCAGTACTTC. It codes for CASSPIETQYF.

This chain uses TRBV5-4 with TRBJ2-2; 7 positions agree with TRBD1. Germline lookup yields CDR1 SGHNT and CDR2 YYREEE (reference sequence). The CDR3 contains 16 residues. Losses at the gene ends were 4 bases for V and 4 bases for J; bases not matched to a gene: 10. As DNA, the CDR3 is TGTGCCAGCAGCCTTAGACAGGGTCCAACCACCGGGGAGCTGTTTTTT. This gives the protein CASSLRQGPTTGELFF.

For the CDR3, the DNA is TGTGCCAGCAGCCCCTTAGCGGGCGGGGCCTACGAGCAGTACGTC. It translates to CASSPLAGGAYEQYV. The chain combines TRBV7-2 with TRBJ2-7; 7 bases agree with TRBD2. The germline CDR1 and CDR2 sequences are SGHTA and FQGNSA. V lost 5 bases, J lost 2 bases, and 9 bases stayed unmatched. This CDR3 comprises 15 residues.

V usage is TRBV15 and J usage is TRBJ1-4, with D hard to call. The length of the CDR3 is 16 residues. Germline CDR1 and CDR2: LNHNV and YYDKDF (reference sequence). Trimming removed 3 bases at V and 1 base at J, with 12 bases between. The CDR3 nucleotides are TGTGCCACCAGCAGCGACTATCAATTAACTAATGAAAAACTGTTTTTT. The encoded protein is CATSSDYQLTNEKLFF.

The chain is built from TRBV7-2 and TRBJ2-1; TRBD2 agrees at 12 bases. Per the germline V gene, CDR1 is SGHTA and CDR2 is FQGNSA. After removal of 1 base from V and 7 bases from J, the junction contained 5 bases not matched to a gene. The CDR3 extends over 16 amino acids. CDR3: CASSLGLAGVGNEQFF. The CDR3 nucleotides read TGTGCCAGCAGCTTAGGACTAGCGGGAGTAGGGAATGAGCAGTTCTTC. Variable domain in full (rest from reference TRBV7-2 and TRBJ2-1): GAGVSQSPSNKVTEKGKDVELRCDPISGHTALYWYRQSLGQGLEFLIYFQGNSAPDKSGLPSDRFSAERTGGSVSTLTIQRTQQEDSAVYLCASSLGLAGVGNEQFFGPGTRLTVL.